These T cell receptor beta chains were read from a single sample in a study of regulatory T cells in long-lasting Graves disease. TCRdb redid the calling of the multiplex PCR reads with MiXCR, one entry per CDR3 protein. Altogether over 350,000 distinct CDR3 sequences are present, 20% to 25% being singletons, with the ten largest covering less than 25%. This specimen consisted of peripheral blood mononuclear cells (PBMCs), obtained when the disease was refractory, from a patient treated with antithyroid drugs. The receptors shown here come from a female donor with Graves disease. The CDR3 runs from the conserved cysteine through the conserved F or W. D genes are given only for firm matches. Not every row has a clone size; where given, it reads once, few, many or a size class.

size	V	J	D	CDR3	DNA
-	TRBV9	TRBJ2-2	TRBD2	CASSVTQLAGAGELFF	TGTGCCAGCAGCGTAACCCAGCTAGCGGGAGCCGGGGAGCTGTTTTTT
many	TRBV18	TRBJ2-5	-	CASSPAWGQETQYF	TGTGCCAGCTCACCAGCCTGGGGGCAAGAGACCCAGTACTTC
many	TRBV15	TRBJ1-1	-	CATSRGTVNTEAFF	TGTGCCACCAGCAGGGGTACAGTGAACACTGAAGCTTTCTTT
many	TRBV28	TRBJ1-5	-	CASSSVEGGQPQHF	TGTGCCAGCAGCTCGGTTGAGGGGGGTCAGCCCCAGCATTTT
few	TRBV15	TRBJ2-7	-	CAIGTGVSEQYF	TGTGCCATCGGCACAGGCGTTAGCGAGCAGTACTTC
-	TRBV20-1	TRBJ2-5	TRBD2	CSASFLAGGQETQYF	TGCAGTGCTAGTTTCCTAGCGGGAGGGCAAGAGACCCAGTACTTC
few	TRBV6-4	TRBJ1-5	-	CASRDIGKILRVSNQPQHF	TGTGCCAGCAGAGATATCGGGAAAATATTGAGGGTTAGCAATCAGCCCCAGCATTTT
many	TRBV29-1	TRBJ2-7	TRBD2	CSVEDPSAGGIHEQYF	TGCAGCGTTGAAGATCCGTCGGCGGGAGGCATCCACGAGCAGTACTTC
few	TRBV29-1	TRBJ2-7	-	CSARRSLSSYEQYF	TGCAGCGCCCGGAGGTCTTTAAGCTCCTACGAGCAGTACTTC
many	TRBV7-9	TRBJ2-5	-	CASSLVQGVETQYF	TGTGCCAGCAGCTTAGTACAGGGCGTAGAGACCCAGTACTTC
many	TRBV11-2	TRBJ1-1	-	CASSSLQGLTEAFF	TGTGCCAGCAGCTCCCTACAGGGTTTAACTGAAGCTTTCTTT
-	TRBV5-5	TRBJ2-7	TRBD2	CASSVEAGALLGEQYF	TGTGCCAGCAGTGTAGAGGCGGGAGCCCTCCTTGGTGAGCAGTACTTC
-	TRBV5-5	TRBJ1-1	-	CASSFIGSEAFF	TGTGCCAGCAGCTTTATAGGAAGTGAAGCTTTCTTT
-	TRBV27	TRBJ2-3	-	CASSFREADTQYF	TGTGCCAGCAGTTTCAGGGAGGCAGATACGCAGTATTTT
-	TRBV2	TRBJ2-7	TRBD2	CASSRTSGRESNEQYF	TGTGCCAGCAGCCGGACTAGCGGGAGGGAGTCCAACGAGCAGTACTTC
many	TRBV6-2/TRBV6-3	TRBJ2-5	TRBD1	CASSRQGLQETQYF	TGTGCCAGCAGTCGACAGGGGTTACAAGAGACCCAGTACTTC
-	TRBV30	TRBJ2-6	-	CARRDRAGANVLTF	TGTGCCCGTAGAGACAGAGCTGGGGCCAACGTCCTGACTTTC
many	TRBV12-3/TRBV12-4	TRBJ1-1	-	CASSGRGDTEAFF	TGTGCCAGCAGTGGCCGGGGGGACACTGAAGCTTTCTTT
few	TRBV29-1	TRBJ1-3	-	CSAAGDTNSGNTIYF	TGCAGCGCAGCAGGGGACACCAACTCTGGAAACACCATATATTTT
many	TRBV30	TRBJ1-2	-	CACDGHVYGYTF	TGTGCCTGCGACGGACACGTCTATGGCTACACCTTC
many	TRBV12-3/TRBV12-4	TRBJ2-5	-	CASRQGTETQYF	TGTGCCAGCAGACAGGGAACAGAGACCCAGTACTTC
many	TRBV30	TRBJ1-2	-	CARQREDGYGYTF	TGTGCCCGCCAGAGGGAGGACGGCTATGGCTACACCTTC
few	TRBV27	TRBJ1-1	-	CASSLYAGVNTEAFF	TGTGCCAGCAGTTTATACGCAGGGGTGAACACTGAAGCTTTCTTT
many	TRBV20-1	TRBJ1-1	-	CSARPPGMNTEAFF	TGCAGTGCGCGACCCCCGGGTATGAACACTGAAGCTTTCTTT
-	TRBV19	TRBJ1-2	TRBD1	CASSIWQGVANYGYTF	TGTGCCAGTAGTATCTGGCAGGGGGTAGCTAACTATGGCTACACCTTC
many	TRBV28	TRBJ1-1	-	CASSYPGGVGPGTEAFF	TGTGCCAGCAGTTACCCCGGGGGGGTTGGGCCGGGAACTGAAGCTTTCTTT
many	TRBV29-1	TRBJ1-2	-	CSVDGTPSDGYTF	TGCAGCGTCGACGGGACCCCCTCGGATGGCTACACCTTC
few	TRBV28	TRBJ1-4	-	CASSLILGNEKLFF	TGTGCCAGCAGTTTAATTTTGGGGAATGAAAAACTGTTTTTT
-	TRBV20-1	TRBJ2-4	TRBD2	CSASLAGAKNIQYF	TGCAGTGCTAGCTTAGCGGGAGCCAAAAACATTCAGTACTTC
many	TRBV27	TRBJ1-1	-	CASSLIPVQGAATEAFF	TGTGCCAGCAGTTTAATCCCTGTACAGGGCGCGGCCACTGAAGCTTTCTTT
-	TRBV7-9	TRBJ2-3	-	CASSLVAGLWTDTQYF	TGTGCCAGCAGCTTAGTAGCAGGGTTGTGGACAGATACGCAGTATTTT
few	TRBV7-9	TRBJ2-1	TRBD1	CASGTGQGGQNEQFF	TGTGCCAGCGGTACGGGACAGGGGGGACAGAATGAGCAGTTCTTC
few	TRBV12-3/TRBV12-4	TRBJ1-2	TRBD1	CASSLGPTGEGVDGYTF	TGTGCCAGCAGTTTAGGGCCGACAGGGGAAGGTGTGGATGGCTACACCTTC
-	TRBV20-1	TRBJ1-3	-	CSLKSFPGNTIYF	TGCAGTTTAAAATCGTTTCCTGGAAACACCATATATTTT
few	TRBV28	TRBJ2-4	-	CASSGSAKNIQYF	TGTGCCAGCAGTGGGTCCGCCAAAAACATTCAGTACTTC
many	TRBV30	TRBJ1-2	-	CAWLLGSGYTF	TGTGCCTGGCTGTTGGGGAGCGGCTACACCTTC
-	TRBV13	TRBJ2-7	-	CASSLGGQGGSYEQYF	TGTGCCAGCAGCTTAGGCGGCCAGGGAGGTTCCTACGAGCAGTACTTC
few	TRBV19	TRBJ2-2	-	CASSIKLAGELFF	TGTGCCAGTAGTATTAAGCTTGCCGGGGAGCTGTTTTTT
many	TRBV28	TRBJ2-7	-	CASSIGQLAYEQYF	TGTGCCAGCAGTATCGGACAGTTAGCCTACGAGCAGTACTTC
-	TRBV29-1	TRBJ1-5	-	CSVEHPQGGPQHF	TGCAGCGTTGAACATCCGCAGGGCGGGCCCCAGCATTTT
-	TRBV12-3/TRBV12-4	TRBJ2-3	TRBD1	CASRRDRGQGYTDTQYF	TGTGCCAGCCGTAGGGACAGAGGGCAAGGGTACACAGATACGCAGTATTTT